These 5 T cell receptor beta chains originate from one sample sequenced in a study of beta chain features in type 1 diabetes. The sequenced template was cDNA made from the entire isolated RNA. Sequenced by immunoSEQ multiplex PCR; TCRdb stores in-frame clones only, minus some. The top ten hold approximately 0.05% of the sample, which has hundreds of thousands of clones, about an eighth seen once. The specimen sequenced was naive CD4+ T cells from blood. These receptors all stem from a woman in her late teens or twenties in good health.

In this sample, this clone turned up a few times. The CDR3 DNA follows: TGCAGCGTTGAAGAGTTCGGGGCCTCTGGGGCCAACGTCCTGACTTTC. It yields the protein CSVEEFGASGANVLTF. The chain combines TRBV29-1 with TRBJ2-6; D tentatively fits TRBD1 or TRBD2 (5 bases each). Per germline, CDR1 SQVTM and CDR2 ANQGSEA. The V end was cut by 0 bases, the J end by 0 bases, with 9 bases between. The CDR3 runs to 16 residues.

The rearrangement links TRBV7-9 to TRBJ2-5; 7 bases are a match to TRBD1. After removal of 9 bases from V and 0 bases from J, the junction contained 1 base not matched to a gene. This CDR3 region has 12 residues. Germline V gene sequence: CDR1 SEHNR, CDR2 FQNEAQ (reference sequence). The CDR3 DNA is TGTGCCAGTGGGACAGACCAAGAGACCCAGTACTTC. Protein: CASGTDQETQYF.

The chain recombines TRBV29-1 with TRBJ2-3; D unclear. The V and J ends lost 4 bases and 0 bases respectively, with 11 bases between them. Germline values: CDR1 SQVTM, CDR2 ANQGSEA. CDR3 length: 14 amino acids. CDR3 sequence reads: CSVAGIPSTDTQYF. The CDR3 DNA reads TGCAGCGTTGCTGGTATACCTAGCACAGATACGCAGTATTTT.

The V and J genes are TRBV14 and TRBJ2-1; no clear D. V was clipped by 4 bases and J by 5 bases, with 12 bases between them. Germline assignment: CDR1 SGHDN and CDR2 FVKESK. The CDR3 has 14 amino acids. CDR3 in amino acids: CASSRSAWNNEQFF. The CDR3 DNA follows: TGTGCCAGCAGCCGGTCCGCATGGAACAATGAGCAGTTCTTC.

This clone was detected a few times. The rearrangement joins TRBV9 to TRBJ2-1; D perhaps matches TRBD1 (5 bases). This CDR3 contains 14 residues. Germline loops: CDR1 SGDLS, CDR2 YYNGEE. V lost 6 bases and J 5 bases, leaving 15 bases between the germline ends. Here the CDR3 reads CASTPTVNHNEQFF. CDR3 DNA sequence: TGTGCCAGCACCCCGACAGTGAACCACAATGAGCAGTTCTTC.